The present T cell receptor (beta chain) was sequenced within a study of blood T cells in healthy people across ages. Each donor's blood draw was around 9.1 milliliters of peripheral blood. The CDR3 extends over 15 amino acids. Germline V gene sequence: CDR1 LNHDA, CDR2 SQIVND (reference sequence). Trimming pared 6 bases from V and 8 bases from J, leaving 22 bases between. PCR was performed a second time for about 7 to 11 cycles using a sample-barcoded 5' primer and a J-beta primer mix. TCRdb recomputed calls from the 5' RACE reads with MiXCR, one row per CDR3 protein. The data hold 1 million to 1.2 million distinct CDR3 sequences, with around two fifths observed a single time.

The origin of this receptor is a man aged 18 to 30 in good health. Sequencing was performed on blood. The genes are TRBV19 and TRBJ1-2; D unclear. DNA for the CDR3: TGTGCCAGTAGCGAAGGGAGAGCGACACTGGGCGGCTACACCTTC. It yields the protein CASSEGRATLGGYTF.